This T cell receptor (beta chain) was captured in a study of blood T cell repertoires in COVID-19. About the study: Material from acute and convalescent COVID-19 was sourced from the United States, Italy and Spain. PBMCs, B-cell-depleted T cells, or T cells were the source of the cDNA or gDNA that made up the material.

The CDR3 has 16 amino acids. CDR1 and CDR2 from the germline V gene are DFQATT and SNEGSKA (reference sequence). Trimming took off 3 bases at V and 1 base at J, with 17 bases between the two ends. The authors' processing: Using reference gene primer amplification, nucleated cell counts were estimated. Libraries were prepared by immunoSEQ multiplex PCR; TCRdb keeps only in-frame clonotypes and omits some of them. V and J calls and clone size come straight from that table; D and trimming were deduced from the DNA. This sample has fewer than 150,000 clones; around 80% occur once, and the top ten carry 8.8%.

Sequenced: peripheral blood. The source is an elderly woman in a cohort sampled during active or convalescent COVID-19. The chain couples TRBV20-1 to TRBJ2-3; possibly TRBD2 for D (5 bases). CDR3 amino acids: CSASGVEGLGTDTQYF. The CDR3 nucleotides are TGCAGTGCTAGTGGGGTCGAGGGCCTGGGCACAGATACGCAGTATTTT.